This TCR beta chain was profiled in a study of blood T cell repertoires in COVID-19 (dated by TCRdb to the early 2020s). Study-wide context: Samples from collaborators originated in the United States, Italy and Spain and spanned both the acute and convalescent phases of COVID-19. The prospective study material was composed of cDNA or gDNA derived from T cells, B-cell-depleted T cells, or PBMCs. The dataset comprised deeply sampled blood TCRbeta repertoires from subjects exposed to, actively infected with, or recovered from COVID-19. The repertoires were released in a freely available public database meant as a resource for research on the immune response to SARS-CoV-2. Samples were obtained from the ongoing ImmuneRACE study (first 160 participants) and from some 1,300 subjects provided by 6 global collaborators. Nearly every sample came with metadata listing a de-identified subject ID, COVID-19 status, age in years and sex. Where HLA class I and class II types were available, the types were taken from metadata supplied by the sample provider, not from assay-based typing.

Whole blood was collected in K2EDTA tubes by collaborating institutions according to the institutions' own protocols. For TCRbeta analysis, collaborators shipped samples in one of three forms: frozen whole blood, isolated PBMCs, or DNA extracted from either of those sample types. To note about this clone: The clone's antigen remains unknown. Within one base of it there is no much larger clone, and no base qualities were kept.

The immunoSEQ Assay, a bias-controlled multiplex PCR, was used to amplify TCRbeta CDR3 regions from genomic DNA. From the authors' description of their analysis: The number of nucleated cells in each sample was estimated from the amplification of reference gene primers within the assay. Sequence reads were collapsed and filtered to measure the absolute abundance of every unique TCRbeta CDR3 rearrangement. For each sample, productive Simpson clonality was calculated as the square root of Simpson's diversity index across productive rearrangements. Held by TCRdb, this immuneACCESS table contains in-frame sequences only and omits some clones. Under half of the omission traces to an unresolved V gene where checked; the cause of the rest is unknown. That table is the source of V, J and clone size, and D and trimming were worked out from the DNA. This sample has 84,000 or so clones in its table, and approximately 82% of those were observed once. The biggest ten clones account for 39% of the sample.

General study outcomes and caveats: The amount of clinical and demographic metadata varied by source and participant and was provided uncurated.

The CDR3 contains 13 residues, cysteine and phenylalanine counted. Only the CDR3 DNA is retained, 39 bases long and in frame from the first base. The V end loses 2 bases and the J end loses 4 bases, and a stretch of 8 bases separates them. From a lookup of the germline V gene, CDR1 and CDR2 are MRHNA and SNTAGT. The sequencing sample was made of peripheral blood. The rearrangement joined TRBV6-4 to TRBJ1-1; the D gene assignment is ambiguous. The sequence was collected from an elderly man with active or convalescent COVID-19. The DNA sequence reads TGTGCCAGCAGTGACAGGAGGACCACTGAAGCTTTCTTT. This gives the protein CASSDRRTTEAFF.